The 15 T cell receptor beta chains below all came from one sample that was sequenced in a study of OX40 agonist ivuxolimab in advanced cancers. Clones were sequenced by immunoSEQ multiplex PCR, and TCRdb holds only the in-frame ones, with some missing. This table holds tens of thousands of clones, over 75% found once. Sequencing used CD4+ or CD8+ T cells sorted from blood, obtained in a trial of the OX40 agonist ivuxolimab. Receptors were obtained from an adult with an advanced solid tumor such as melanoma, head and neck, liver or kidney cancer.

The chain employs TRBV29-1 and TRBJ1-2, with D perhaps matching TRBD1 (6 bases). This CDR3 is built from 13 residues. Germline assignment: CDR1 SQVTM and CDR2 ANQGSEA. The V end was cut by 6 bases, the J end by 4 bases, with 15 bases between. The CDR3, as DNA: TGCAGCGTCCTTCTACAGGGATCCTATGGCTACACCTTC. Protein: CSVLLQGSYGYTF.

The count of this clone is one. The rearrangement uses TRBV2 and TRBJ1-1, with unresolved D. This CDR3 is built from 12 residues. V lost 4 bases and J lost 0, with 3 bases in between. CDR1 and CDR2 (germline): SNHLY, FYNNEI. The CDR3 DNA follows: TGTGCCAGCAGTGGGGTGAACACTGAAGCTTTCTTT. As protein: CASSGVNTEAFF. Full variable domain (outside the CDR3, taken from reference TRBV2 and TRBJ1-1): EPEVTQTPSHQVTQMGQEVILRCVPISNHLYFYWYRQILGQKVEFLVSFYNNEISEKSEIFDDQFSVERPDGSNFTLKIRSTKLEDSAMYFCASSGVNTEAFFGQGTRLTVV.

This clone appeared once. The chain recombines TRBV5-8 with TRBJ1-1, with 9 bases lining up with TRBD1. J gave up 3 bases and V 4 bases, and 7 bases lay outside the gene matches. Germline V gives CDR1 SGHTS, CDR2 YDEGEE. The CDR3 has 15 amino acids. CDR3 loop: CASSGKGTGYTEAFF. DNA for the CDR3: TGTGCCAGCAGCGGAAAGGGGACAGGGTACACTGAAGCTTTCTTT.

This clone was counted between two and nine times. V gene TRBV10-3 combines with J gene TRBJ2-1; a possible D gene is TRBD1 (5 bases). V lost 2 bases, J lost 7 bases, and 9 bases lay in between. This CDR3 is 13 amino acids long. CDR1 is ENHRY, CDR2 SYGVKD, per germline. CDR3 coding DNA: TGTGCCATCAGTGAGGTCAGGGTGAATGAGCAGTTCTTC. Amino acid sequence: CAISEVRVNEQFF.

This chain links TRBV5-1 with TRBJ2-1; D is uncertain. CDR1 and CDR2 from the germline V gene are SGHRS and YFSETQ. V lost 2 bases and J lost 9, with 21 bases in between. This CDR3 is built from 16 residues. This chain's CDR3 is CASSLSGDSSLGEQFF. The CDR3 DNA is TGCGCCAGCAGCTTATCCGGCGACTCCAGTTTAGGTGAGCAGTTCTTC.

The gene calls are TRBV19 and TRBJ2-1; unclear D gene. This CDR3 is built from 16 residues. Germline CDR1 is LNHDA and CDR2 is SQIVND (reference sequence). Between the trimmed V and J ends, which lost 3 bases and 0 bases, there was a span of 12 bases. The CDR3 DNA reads TGTGCCAGTAGTATGGTCCAGGCGAGCTCCTACAATGAGCAGTTCTTC. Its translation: CASSMVQASSYNEQFF.

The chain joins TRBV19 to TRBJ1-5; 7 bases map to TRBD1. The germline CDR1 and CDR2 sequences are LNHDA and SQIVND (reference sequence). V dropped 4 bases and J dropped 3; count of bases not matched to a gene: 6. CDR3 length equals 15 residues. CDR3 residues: CASSTHGQVNQPQHF. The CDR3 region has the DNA TGTGCCAGTAGTACCCACGGACAGGTCAATCAGCCCCAGCATTTT.

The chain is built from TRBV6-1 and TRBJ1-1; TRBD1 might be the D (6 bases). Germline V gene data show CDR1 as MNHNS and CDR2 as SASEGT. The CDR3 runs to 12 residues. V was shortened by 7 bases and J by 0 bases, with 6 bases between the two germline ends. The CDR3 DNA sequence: TGTGCCAGCAAGGGGGTGAACACTGAAGCTTTCTTT. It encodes CASKGVNTEAFF.

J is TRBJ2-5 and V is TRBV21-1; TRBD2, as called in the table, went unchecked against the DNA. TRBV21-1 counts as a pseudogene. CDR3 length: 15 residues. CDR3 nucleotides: TGTGCCAGCAGCAAAGCGACTAGCAGGAAAGAGACCCAGTACTTC. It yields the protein CASSKATSRKETQYF.

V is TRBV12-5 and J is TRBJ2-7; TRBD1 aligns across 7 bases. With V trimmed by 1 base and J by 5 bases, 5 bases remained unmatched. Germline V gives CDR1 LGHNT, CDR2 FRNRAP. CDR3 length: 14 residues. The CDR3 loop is CASGLEYQGDEQYF. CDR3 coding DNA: TGTGCTAGTGGTTTGGAATATCAGGGGGACGAGCAGTACTTC. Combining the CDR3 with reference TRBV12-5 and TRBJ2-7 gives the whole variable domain DARVTQTPRHKVTEMGQEVTMRCQPILGHNTVFWYRQTMMQGLELLAYFRNRAPLDDSGMPKDRFSAEMPDATLATLKIQPSEPRDSAVYFCASGLEYQGDEQYFGPGTRLTVT.

The CDR3 region has the DNA TGTGCCAGCAGGGAGTCACCGGGTAGGGAAAAACTGTTTTTT. Its protein is CASRESPGREKLFF. The chain uses TRBV2 and TRBJ1-4; D remains unclear. The germline CDR1 and CDR2 sequences are SNHLY and FYNNEI. V gave up 6 bases and J gave up 8 bases, with 16 bases separating them. The CDR3 spans 14 residues.

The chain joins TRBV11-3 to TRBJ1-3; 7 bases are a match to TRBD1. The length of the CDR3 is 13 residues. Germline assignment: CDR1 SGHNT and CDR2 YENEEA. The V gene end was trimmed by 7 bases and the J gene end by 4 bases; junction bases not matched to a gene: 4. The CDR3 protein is CASKGAAGNTIYF. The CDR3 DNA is TGTGCCAGCAAGGGGGCAGCGGGAAACACCATATATTTT.

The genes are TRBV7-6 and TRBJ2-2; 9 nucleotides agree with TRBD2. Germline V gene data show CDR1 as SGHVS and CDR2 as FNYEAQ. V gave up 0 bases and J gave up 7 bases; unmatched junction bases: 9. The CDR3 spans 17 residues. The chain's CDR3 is CASSLAFAGGSGGELFF. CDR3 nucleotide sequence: TGTGCCAGCAGCTTAGCGTTCGCGGGAGGGAGCGGCGGGGAGCTGTTTTTT. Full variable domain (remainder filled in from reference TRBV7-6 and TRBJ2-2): GAGVSQSPRYKVTKRGQDVALRCDPISGHVSLYWYRQALGQGPEFLTYFNYEAQQDKSGLPNDRFSAERPEGSISTLTIQRTEQRDSAMYRCASSLAFAGGSGGELFFGEGSRLTVL.

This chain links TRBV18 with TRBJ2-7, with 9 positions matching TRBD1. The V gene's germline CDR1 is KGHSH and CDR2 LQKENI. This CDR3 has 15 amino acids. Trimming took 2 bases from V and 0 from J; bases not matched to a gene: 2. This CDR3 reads CASSPGTGPSYEQYF. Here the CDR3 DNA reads TGTGCCAGCTCACCAGGGACAGGGCCCTCCTACGAGCAGTACTTC.

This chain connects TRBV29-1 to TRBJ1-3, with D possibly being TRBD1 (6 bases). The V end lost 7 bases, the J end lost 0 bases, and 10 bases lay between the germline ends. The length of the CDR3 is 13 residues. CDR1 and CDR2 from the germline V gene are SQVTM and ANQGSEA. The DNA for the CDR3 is TGCAGCGCGGGACATGTCTCTGGAAACACCATATATTTT. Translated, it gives CSAGHVSGNTIYF.